The T cell receptor beta chain described here comes from a study of vaccination effects on CD4 cells after COVID-19. Study results and limitations: There were few convalescent patients in the study and no early post-infection timepoints.

In regard to this clone: No antigen is known for it.

Sequencing used immunoSEQ multiplex PCR; TCRdb keeps in-frame clones, though not all of them. The data hold 12,000 or so clones, with over 60% observed a single time. Expansion of antigen-specific CD4+ T cells with viral peptide pools was carried out by the ViraFEST assay before sequencing. With about ten days of culture completed, CD4+ T cells were isolated. Participants were given two doses of BNT162b2 or mRNA-1273 vaccine. This receptor was identified in a human donor who received a COVID-19 vaccine. Sequencing was performed on CD4+ T cells from PBMCs cultured with SARS-CoV-2 spike peptides, taken after COVID-19 vaccination.

CDR3: CASRIAGGTLHEQFF. As DNA, the CDR3 is TGCGCCAGCAGAATAGCGGGGGGTACCCTCCATGAGCAGTTCTTC. The chain links TRBV5-1 to TRBJ2-1; 10 nucleotides align to TRBD2. V trimming: 5 bases; J trimming: 8 bases; junction bases outside the gene matches: 10. CDR1 and CDR2 from the germline V gene are SGHRS and YFSETQ. The CDR3 covers 15 residues.